These 17 T cell receptor beta chains were all obtained from the same sample, sequenced in a study of T cell responses to AZD1222 COVID-19 vaccine. The table came from immunoSEQ multiplex PCR; TCRdb's copy has only in-frame clones and leaves some out. Of more than 150,000 clones listed, around 94% are singletons. Material: peripheral blood, obtained on day 0 of AZD1222 vaccination. Receptor source: an adult in good health.

The chain combines TRBV7-2 with TRBJ1-6; D perhaps matches TRBD1 (5 bases). Germline values: CDR1 SGHTA, CDR2 FQGNSA. The CDR3 is 15 residues long. Between the trimmed V and J ends, which lost 5 bases and 5 bases, there was a span of 13 bases. This chain's CDR3 is CASSDPQGNNSPLHF. The CDR3 region has the DNA TGTGCCAGCAGCGATCCCCAGGGTAATAATTCACCCCTCCACTTT.

This clone was detected only once. The chain combines TRBV14 with TRBJ2-7; 8 nucleotides agree with TRBD1. This CDR3 is built from 16 residues. CDR1 and CDR2 (germline): SGHDN, FVKESK. The V and J ends lost 1 base and 3 bases, in that order; junction bases with no gene match: 8. CDR3: CASSQGKGDRSYEQYF. In DNA form, the CDR3 reads TGTGCCAGCAGCCAAGGAAAGGGGGACAGGAGCTACGAGCAGTACTTC.

The chain is built from TRBV19 and TRBJ1-1, with unresolved D. There are 14 residues in the CDR3. The V end lost 4 bases, the J end lost 9 bases, and 18 bases lay between the germline ends. Germline CDR1 is LNHDA and CDR2 is SQIVND (reference sequence). CDR3 sequence reads: CASSTDGKLPQAFF. CDR3 sequence (DNA): TGTGCCAGTAGTACTGATGGGAAACTGCCCCAAGCTTTCTTT.

The chain's CDR3 is CAWKGGALNTEAFF. CDR3 sequence (DNA): TGTGCCTGGAAGGGGGGGGCCCTGAACACTGAAGCTTTCTTT. V gene TRBV30 combines with J gene TRBJ1-1; tentative D call: TRBD1 (6 bases). V gave up 4 bases and J gave up 0 bases, with 12 bases separating them. Germline CDR1 GTSNPN, CDR2 SVGIG (reference sequence). This CDR3 spans 14 amino acids.

Here the CDR3 DNA reads TGCGCCAGCAGCTTAGAGACTCGGGACTATGGCTACACCTTC. Protein product: CASSLETRDYGYTF. The chain employs TRBV5-1 and TRBJ1-2; no firm D call. Germline V CDR1 and CDR2: SGHRS, YFSETQ. The germline V and J ends were trimmed by 2 bases and 3 bases, with 11 bases remaining between them. CDR3 length equals 14 residues.

On this clone: The sample contains more than one DNA sequence encoding this CDR3. The chain recombines TRBV6-5 with TRBJ1-1; D gene uncertain. Trimming cost V 0 bases and J 1 base, with 3 bases left between them. The CDR3 has 13 residues. Germline CDR1 and CDR2: MNHEY and SVGAGI. The CDR3 protein is CASSYSWNTEAFF. Written as DNA, the CDR3 is TGTGCCAGCAGTTACTCCTGGAACACTGAAGCTTTCTTT.

This chain links TRBV27 with TRBJ1-1; 8 positions match TRBD1. With V trimmed by 3 bases and J by 2 bases, 2 bases remained unmatched. Germline V gene data show CDR1 as MNHEY and CDR2 as SMNVEV (reference sequence). The CDR3 is made up of 14 amino acids. The CDR3 reads CASSFGQGNTEAFF. CDR3 nucleotides: TGTGCCAGCAGTTTTGGACAGGGAAACACTGAAGCTTTCTTT.

The gene calls are TRBV27 and TRBJ1-1; D is unresolved. Trimming took off 8 bases at V and 5 bases at J, with 9 bases between the two ends. Germline CDR1 and CDR2: MNHEY and SMNVEV (reference sequence). The CDR3 covers 11 residues. DNA for the CDR3: TGTGCCAGCCTTTTGGGGACTGAAGCTTTCTTT. It encodes CASLLGTEAFF.

The V and J genes are TRBV7-2 and TRBJ2-2, with a possible D match to TRBD1 (5 bases). Germline CDR1 reads SGHTA; CDR2 reads FQGNSA. This CDR3 is 19 amino acids long. The V gene lost 5 bases and the J gene lost 2 bases, with 24 bases spanning the gap. The CDR3 loop is CASSPSPVLGQGNTGELFF. CDR3 DNA: TGTGCCAGCAGCCCCTCGCCCGTATTGGGGCAGGGTAACACCGGGGAGCTGTTTTTT. Variable domain in full (rest from reference TRBV7-2 and TRBJ2-2): GAGVSQSPSNKVTEKGKDVELRCDPISGHTALYWYRQSLGQGLEFLIYFQGNSAPDKSGLPSDRFSAERTGGSVSTLTIQRTQQEDSAVYLCASSPSPVLGQGNTGELFFGEGSRLTVL.

This clone came up once. The genes are TRBV5-1 and TRBJ1-5, with D perhaps TRBD1 (6 bases). Germline V gives CDR1 SGHRS, CDR2 YFSETQ. The CDR3 covers 15 residues. V lost 1 base to trimming and J lost 2 bases, with 10 bases between them. In DNA form, the CDR3 reads TGCGCCAGCAGCTTGCAGGGGCAGGGCAATCAGCCCCAGCATTTT. Translation gives CASSLQGQGNQPQHF.

J is TRBJ1-2 and V is TRBV5-1; a weak D match, TRBD1 (6 bases). This CDR3 is 15 amino acids long. The V end lost 3 bases, the J end lost 5 bases, and 17 bases lay between the germline ends. Per germline, CDR1 SGHRS and CDR2 YFSETQ. CDR3 in DNA: TGCGCCAGCAGCTCCGAGGGGGGAAGGGGGTATGGCTACACCTTC. It codes for CASSSEGGRGYGYTF.

The table lists this clone with a few counts. CDR3 in amino acids: CASSIAGGRGQETQYF. The CDR3 nucleotides read TGTGCCAGTAGTATAGCTGGGGGAAGGGGCCAAGAGACCCAGTACTTC. V usage is TRBV19 and J usage is TRBJ2-5; either TRBD1 or TRBD2 may fit D (5 bases each). The V and J ends lost 1 base and 1 base respectively, with 13 bases between them. Germline V gene lookup returns CDR1 LNHDA and CDR2 SQIVND (reference sequence). The CDR3 runs to 16 residues. Looking up the rest from reference TRBV19 and TRBJ2-5 gives the full variable domain: DGGITQSPKYLFRKEGQNVTLSCEQNLNHDAMYWYRQDPGQGLRLIYYSQIVNDFQKGDIAEGYSVSREKKESFPLTVTSAQKNPTAFYLCASSIAGGRGQETQYFGPGTRLLVL.

This clone has a single count. The chain links TRBV19 to TRBJ2-7; 7 bases map to TRBD2. Germline trimming cut 4 bases from V and 7 bases from J; bases unmatched to any gene: 16. The CDR3 has 16 amino acids. Germline CDR1 and CDR2: LNHDA and SQIVND (reference sequence). In DNA form, the CDR3 reads TGTGCCAGTAGTACCTGGGTGGGAGGGCCCTCGCGGGAGCAGTACTTC. Translation: CASSTWVGGPSREQYF.

V gene TRBV7-3 combines with J gene TRBJ1-6; perhaps TRBD1 as D (5 bases). Germline-derived CDR1 and CDR2 are SGHTA and FQGTGA. CDR3 length equals 13 residues. Trimming took off 2 bases at V and 9 bases at J, with 8 bases between the two ends. CDR3 nucleotides: TGTGCCAGCAGCTTAGGGACCAGTTCACCCCTCCACTTT. Amino acids: CASSLGTSSPLHF.

The CDR3 spells CASSSGYFSGANVLTF. CDR3 in DNA: TGTGCCAGCAGCTCCGGCTACTTCTCTGGGGCCAACGTCCTGACTTTC. V usage is TRBV11-2 and J usage is TRBJ2-6; no reliable D call. Looked up from germline, CDR1 is SGHAT and CDR2 is FQNNGV. The CDR3 consists of 16 residues. Trimming took off 4 bases at V and 0 bases at J, with 10 bases between the two ends.

This rearrangement joins TRBV20-1 to TRBJ1-1; no definite D call. This CDR3 is 12 amino acids long. Germline assignment: CDR1 DFQATT and CDR2 SNEGSKA (reference sequence). Trimming cost V 3 bases and J 5 bases, with 10 bases left between them. The chain's CDR3 is CSASYRGTEAFF. For the CDR3, the DNA is TGCAGTGCTAGTTATCGCGGTACTGAAGCTTTCTTT.

In nucleotides, the CDR3 is TGCGCCAGCAGTGGTAGGTCTGAAGCTTTCTTT. It translates to CASSGRSEAFF. This chain links TRBV10-2 with TRBJ1-1; no firm D call. The CDR3 covers 11 residues. With 4 bases removed from V and 6 bases from J, the gap between germline ends came to 6 bases. Germline CDR1 WSHSY, CDR2 SAAADI.